This TCR beta chain was obtained from a study of cytotoxic CD8 clonotypes in ibrutinib-treated CLL. At the level of the study: Timing of response sample collection was a median approximately eleven months after treatment start, with a range of 6 to 36.

This clone has a handful of counts. CDR1 and CDR2 from the germline V gene are SGHVS and FQNEAQ. The CDR3 covers 13 residues. The V end was cut by 4 bases, the J end by 12 bases, with 19 bases between. Clones were sequenced by immunoSEQ multiplex PCR, and TCRdb holds only the in-frame ones, with some missing. The sample records about 32,000 clones, 71% being singletons. Here the sequenced sample was PBMCs, taken at disease progression, from a patient treated with ibrutinib. This TCR was recovered from a human donor with chronic lymphocytic leukemia. The V gene is TRBV7-8, the J gene TRBJ2-7; D is perhaps TRBD1 (5 bases). The chain's CDR3 is CASSWGRAPRGYF. The CDR3 DNA sequence: TGTGCCAGCAGCTGGGGCCGGGCCCCAAGGGGGTACTTC.